This T cell receptor beta chain comes out of a study of cytomegalovirus exposure and HLA in healthy donors. In the study overall: Later, an analysis reported that the 95 to 150 validation repertoires had used the same platform as the 666 first-cohort repertoires.

A remark on this clone: Its antigen is still unknown.

The CDR3 has 15 amino acids. Germline-derived CDR1 and CDR2 are ENHRY and SYGVKD. With V trimmed by 6 bases and J by 3 bases, 7 bases remained unmatched. Findings of the study overall: Researchers reported that a few CMV-associated chains were confirmed in vitro as CMV antigen-specific.

Sequencing used immunoSEQ multiplex PCR; TCRdb keeps in-frame clones, though not all of them. The sample records about 160,000 clones, roughly 86% being singletons. The material sequenced was PBMCs. The clonotype originates from a man aged 18 to 35 in good health and CMV-seropositive. The chain joins TRBV10-3 to TRBJ2-7, with TRBD1 identical over 11 bases. CDR3 bases: TGTGCCATCAGCCCCGGACAGGGGGCAGACTACGAGCAGTACTTC. Residues: CAISPGQGADYEQYF.